The 10 T cell receptor beta chains below were found in one sample sequenced in a study of blood T cell repertoires in COVID-19. Repertoires were generated with immunoSEQ multiplex PCR, while TCRdb's copy carries only in-frame clones and drops some. The sample carries about 200,000 clones, about 85% recorded once. The sample taken for sequencing was PBMCs or T cells enriched from blood (not recorded which). The origin of the receptors is a man aged 35 to 55 who had recovered from COVID-19.

A few counts support this clone. The junction departs from the called germline gene at one end, perhaps through a read error. V usage is TRBV30 and J usage is TRBJ2-4, with 7 bases matching TRBD1. This CDR3 is built from 11 residues. Germline V CDR1 and CDR2: GTSNPN, SVGIG (reference sequence). CDR3 nucleotides: TGTGCCTGGAGTGTACGGGGACAGCTTGAATTC. Its protein is CAWSVRGQLEF.

This chain uses TRBV7-2 with TRBJ2-1; 7 bases match TRBD2. V dropped 0 bases and J dropped 12; count of bases not matched to a gene: 11. Germline V gives CDR1 SGHTA, CDR2 FQGNSA. This CDR3 has 15 amino acids. The CDR3 spells CASSLADLQRERQFF. The CDR3 bases are TGTGCCAGCAGCTTAGCTGATCTCCAGCGGGAACGGCAGTTCTTC. The full variable domain, in which reference TRBV7-2 and TRBJ2-1 provide the parts outside the CDR3, is GAGVSQSPSNKVTEKGKDVELRCDPISGHTALYWYRQSLGQGLEFLIYFQGNSAPDKSGLPSDRFSAERTGGSVSTLTIQRTQQEDSAVYLCASSLADLQRERQFFGPGTRLTVL.

This chain joins TRBV19 and TRBJ1-5, with a weak D call TRBD1 (6 bases). Germline V gene sequence: CDR1 LNHDA, CDR2 SQIVND (reference sequence). The germline V and J ends were trimmed by 2 bases and 2 bases, with 10 bases remaining between them. The CDR3 sequence is 15 residues long. The CDR3 sequence: CASSITRGGNQPQHF. The CDR3 coding sequence is TGTGCCAGTAGTATAACCAGGGGAGGCAATCAGCCCCAGCATTTT.

The chain carries TRBV5-1 and TRBJ2-7; 8 bases map to TRBD1. CDR1 SGHRS and CDR2 YFSETQ come from the germline V gene. Trimming cost V 6 bases and J 2 bases; bases outside gene matches: 7. The CDR3 consists of 14 residues. CDR3 nucleotide sequence: TGCGCCAGCACCTTAGGGACAGGCGCCTACGAGCAGTACTTC. Protein product: CASTLGTGAYEQYF.

The CDR3 DNA reads as TGTGCCAGCAGCTTAGCGGGAGGCTACGAGCAGTACTTC. Translating gives CASSLAGGYEQYF. The rearrangement uses TRBV7-9 and TRBJ2-7, with a possible D match to TRBD2 (6 bases). V was clipped by 0 bases and J by 3 bases, with 6 bases between them. Per the germline V gene, CDR1 is SEHNR and CDR2 is FQNEAQ (reference sequence). The CDR3 has 13 residues. Combining the CDR3 with reference TRBV7-9 and TRBJ2-7 gives the whole variable domain DTGVSQNPRHKITKRGQNVTFRCDPISEHNRLYWYRQTLGQGPEFLTYFQNEAQLEKSRLLSDRFSAERPKGSFSTLEIQRTEQGDSAMYLCASSLAGGYEQYFGPGTRLTVT.

The chain combines TRBV6-5 with TRBJ2-5, with 11 bases fitting TRBD1. The CDR3 spans 16 residues. V lost 3 bases, J lost 4 bases, and 7 bases stayed unmatched. CDR1 and CDR2 from the germline V gene are MNHEY and SVGAGI. Written as DNA, the CDR3 is TGTGCCAGCAGTTATATGGGACAGGGGGTTAGAGAGACCCAGTACTTC. This sequence encodes CASSYMGQGVRETQYF.

The rearrangement uses TRBV6-5 and TRBJ2-2; 10 nucleotides align to TRBD2. Germline CDR1 reads MNHEY; CDR2 reads SVGAGI. V shed 7 bases and J 2 bases; nucleotides not matched to a gene: 4. The CDR3 runs 15 residues. CDR3 amino acids: CASTLAGVNTGELFF. CDR3 in DNA: TGTGCCAGCACCCTAGCGGGAGTCAACACCGGGGAGCTGTTTTTT.

The table lists this clone with a count of one. V gene TRBV24-1 combines with J gene TRBJ2-1; possibly TRBD2 for D (6 bases). Germline-derived CDR1 and CDR2 are KGHDR and SFDVKD. Trimming took 4 bases from V and 9 from J, leaving 15 bases between them. The CDR3 has 14 residues. CDR3 sequence reads: CATSEPGGSGEQFF. In DNA form, the CDR3 reads TGTGCCACCAGTGAGCCTGGAGGGTCGGGTGAGCAGTTCTTC.

This clone counts as medium-sized (0.01 to 0.1%). One end of the junction does not line up with germline, which may come from a read error. The V gene is TRBV4-3, the J gene TRBJ2-7; 9 bases align to TRBD1. CDR3 length equals 17 residues. The V gene's germline CDR1 is LGHNA and CDR2 YSLEER. The chain's CDR3 is CASIQGGNRDRAHEQYF. Written as DNA, the CDR3 is TGCGCCAGCATCCAAGGGGGAAACCGGGACAGGGCTCACGAGCAGTACTTC.

The gene calls are TRBV28 and TRBJ2-2; perhaps TRBD2 as D (6 bases). Germline loops: CDR1 MDHEN, CDR2 SYDVKM. The CDR3 has 15 residues. Trimming pared 10 bases from V and 0 bases from J, leaving 15 bases between. This CDR3 reads CATVRGGANTGELFF. CDR3 coding DNA: TGTGCCACCGTTAGAGGCGGGGCGAACACCGGGGAGCTGTTTTTT.